This T cell receptor beta chain appears in the sequencing data of a study of T cells in localized non-small cell lung cancer. Looked up from germline, CDR1 is MNHEY and CDR2 is SMNVEV (reference sequence). The length of the CDR3 is 17 residues. The V gene end was trimmed by 7 bases and the J gene end by 1 base; junction bases not matched to a gene: 11. Assay: immunoSEQ multiplex PCR; the TCRdb copy retains only in-frame clones and omits some. The sample contains approximately 14,000 clones, approximately 89% of which appear only once. The chain employs TRBV27 and TRBJ1-1, with 11 bases identical to TRBD1. This receptor was obtained from a man aged 40 to 69 with stage III lung adenocarcinoma. Sequencing was performed on peripheral blood mononuclear cells, taken before any cancer treatment. CDR3 sequence: CASMMTWTGGRNTEAFF. The CDR3 nucleotides read TGTGCCAGCATGATGACGTGGACAGGGGGCCGGAACACTGAAGCTTTCTTT.